The 17 T cell receptor beta chains reported below all come from one sample, sequenced in a study of blood T cell dynamics during melanoma immunotherapy. Time point here: week 3, after first cycle of checkpoint inhibitor. Repertoires were generated with immunoSEQ multiplex PCR, while TCRdb's copy carries only in-frame clones and drops some. The profile covers almost 15,000 clones, with 92% appearing a single time and 0.8% to 1% taken by the ten largest. Here the sequenced sample was blood, taken from a patient treated with checkpoint blockade. The source of these receptors is a human donor with melanoma.

The genes are TRBV15 and TRBJ2-1; D may be TRBD1 (5 bases). This CDR3 contains 16 residues. The V gene lost 0 bases and the J gene lost 5 bases, with 14 bases spanning the gap. CDR1 and CDR2 from the germline V gene are LNHNV and YYDKDF (reference sequence). The CDR3 bases are TGTGCCACCAGCAGAGATCCGGGCAGGGTGGACAATGAGCAGTTCTTC. Encoded protein: CATSRDPGRVDNEQFF. Full variable domain (rest looked up from reference TRBV15 and TRBJ2-1): DAMVIQNPRYQVTQFGKPVTLSCSQTLNHNVMYWYQQKSSQAPKLLFHYYDKDFNNEADTPDNFQSRRPNTSFCFLDIRSPGLGDTAMYLCATSRDPGRVDNEQFFGPGTRLTVL.

This clone has a single count. This chain uses TRBV6-6 with TRBJ1-4; tentatively, D is TRBD1 (6 bases). The CDR3 contains 15 residues. Germline CDR1 is MNHNY and CDR2 is SVGAGI (reference sequence). Trimming took 11 bases from V and 4 from J, leaving 20 bases between them. CDR3 in amino acids: CAASGSQGSNEKLFF. The CDR3 coding sequence is TGTGCCGCCTCCGGGTCCCAGGGGAGTAATGAAAAACTGTTTTTT.

The chain combines TRBV6-1 with TRBJ2-2; TRBD1 is a possible D gene (6 bases). The germline gives CDR1 MNHNS, CDR2 SASEGT. CDR3 length: 15 amino acids. V lost 4 bases, J lost 0 bases, and 9 bases lay in between. The CDR3 reads CASSARTANTGELFF. CDR3 sequence (DNA): TGTGCCAGCAGTGCCCGGACAGCGAACACCGGGGAGCTGTTTTTT.

The chain has TRBV5-1 and TRBJ1-6; 8 bases map to TRBD1. Germline values: CDR1 SGHRS, CDR2 YFSETQ. The CDR3 contains 14 residues. V shed 3 bases, J shed 8 bases, and the junction held 4 bases outside the gene matches. CDR3 DNA: TGCGCCAGCAGCTCAGGACAGGGCTATTCACCCCTCCACTTT. Encoded protein: CASSSGQGYSPLHF.

The chain recombines TRBV7-9 with TRBJ2-3; no reliable D call. V was shortened by 7 bases and J by 2 bases, with 13 bases between the two germline ends. The CDR3 is made up of 14 amino acids. Germline CDR1 SEHNR, CDR2 FQNEAQ (reference sequence). The CDR3 nucleotides read TGTGCCAGCACCGACGCACCCTTCACAGATACGCAGTATTTT. It translates to CASTDAPFTDTQYF.

CDR3 coding DNA: TGCAGCGTTGATAGCGTGGGCAGGGGGAACTACGAGCAGTACTTC. This encodes CSVDSVGRGNYEQYF. The rearrangement links TRBV29-1 to TRBJ2-7, with TRBD1 matching 7 bases. V lost 3 bases and J lost 3; bases outside the gene matches: 11. CDR3 length: 15 amino acids. Germline V gene lookup returns CDR1 SQVTM and CDR2 ANQGSEA.

Only one count was recorded for this clone. The chain recombines TRBV2 with TRBJ2-1, with 7 nucleotides matching TRBD2. Germline V lookup: CDR1 SNHLY, CDR2 FYNNEI. This CDR3 comprises 13 residues. V lost 8 bases to trimming and J lost 4 bases; unmatched junction nucleotides: 5. The CDR3 sequence: CASVGGDYNEQFF. The CDR3 DNA reads TGTGCCAGCGTTGGGGGGGATTACAATGAGCAGTTCTTC.

This sequence joins TRBV30 and TRBJ2-5; D may be TRBD2 (5 bases). Germline CDR1 and CDR2: GTSNPN and SVGIG (reference sequence). This CDR3 has 13 residues. The ends were cut back, 3 bases at V and 5 bases at J, with 13 bases in the middle. Here the CDR3 reads CAWSTGLRETQYF. CDR3 nucleotides: TGTGCCTGGAGCACCGGACTGAGGGAGACCCAGTACTTC.

The V and J genes are TRBV12-5 and TRBJ2-7; D gene uncertain. Per germline, CDR1 LGHNT and CDR2 FRNRAP. The CDR3 covers 9 residues. Trimming stripped 0 bases from V and 13 bases from J, with 4 bases between. DNA for the CDR3: TGTGCTAGTGGTTTGGTCCCCTACTTC. This gives the protein CASGLVPYF.

V and J are TRBV5-1 and TRBJ2-5, with TRBD2 as a possible D gene (6 bases). This CDR3 contains 15 residues. CDR1 and CDR2 from the germline V gene are SGHRS and YFSETQ. The V end was cut by 0 bases, the J end by 0 bases, with 9 bases between. The chain's CDR3 is CASSLGGEHQETQYF. CDR3 in DNA: TGCGCCAGCAGCTTGGGCGGGGAACACCAAGAGACCCAGTACTTC.

This clone was detected once. The chain uses TRBV7-8 and TRBJ2-7, with a tentative D call TRBD1 (6 bases). From germline, CDR1 is SGHVS and CDR2 FQNEAQ. Between the trimmed V and J ends, which lost 5 bases and 0 bases, there was a span of 11 bases. This CDR3 contains 14 residues. The CDR3 bases are TGTGCCAGCAGCCAAGACAGGAGCTCCTACGAGCAGTACTTC. Translating it yields CASSQDRSSYEQYF.

The rearrangement joins TRBV4-1 to TRBJ2-7; TRBD2 agrees at 8 bases. This CDR3 has 14 residues. CDR1 and CDR2 (germline): MGHRA, YSYEKL. The V and J ends lost 3 bases and 3 bases, in that order; junction bases with no gene match: 4. The DNA for the CDR3 is TGCGCCAGCAGCCAGCTGACTAGCGTCTACGAGCAGTACTTC. Its protein product is CASSQLTSVYEQYF.

The CDR3 sequence is CASSLLAGGGGTQYF. CDR3 bases: TGTGCCAGCAGCCTACTAGCCGGAGGGGGAGGGACCCAGTACTTC. The rearrangement uses TRBV7-2 and TRBJ2-5, with D perhaps being TRBD1 or TRBD2 (6 bases each). The CDR3 has 15 residues. CDR1 SGHTA and CDR2 FQGNSA come from the germline V gene. The V end was cut by 5 bases, the J end by 7 bases, with 20 bases between.

Within the sample, this clone is large. The CDR3 loop reads CASSLGTSGRAPTGELFF. CDR3 nucleotide sequence: TGTGCCAGCAGCCTGGGGACTAGCGGGAGGGCCCCCACCGGGGAGCTGTTTTTT. The J gene is TRBJ2-2, the V gene TRBV7-7, with 16 bases aligning to TRBD2. Germline V gene sequence: CDR1 SSHAT, CDR2 FNYEAQ (reference sequence). CDR3 length: 18 amino acids. J lost 4 bases, V lost 5 bases, and 7 bases had no gene match.

The chain joins TRBV6-5 to TRBJ2-5; 12 bases line up with TRBD2. The CDR3 runs to 14 residues. Germline V lookup: CDR1 MNHEY, CDR2 SVGAGI. V gave up 6 bases and J gave up 1 base; unmatched junction bases: 0. The CDR3 sequence is CASRLAGGQETQYF. Written as DNA, the CDR3 is TGTGCCAGCAGACTAGCGGGGGGCCAAGAGACCCAGTACTTC.

The rearrangement links TRBV19 to TRBJ2-1; a weak D match, TRBD1 (8 bases). V was cut by 8 bases and J by 5 bases, with 28 bases left in between. Germline V gene data show CDR1 as LNHDA and CDR2 as SQIVND (reference sequence). The CDR3 is 18 residues long. CDR3 DNA sequence: TGTGCCAGTCGCGAGGGGACAGGAGTAGGGAGGGGTGACAATGAGCAGTTCTTC. The encoded protein is CASREGTGVGRGDNEQFF.

The chain joins TRBV6-5 to TRBJ2-1, with 9 bases identical to TRBD2. J was trimmed by 7 bases and V by 0 bases; bases with no gene match: 4. The CDR3 length is 15 residues. The V gene's germline CDR1 is MNHEY and CDR2 SVGAGI. The CDR3 DNA reads as TGTGCCAGCAGTTACTCTAGCGGGAGAGTGAATGAGCAGTTCTTC. Its translation: CASSYSSGRVNEQFF.